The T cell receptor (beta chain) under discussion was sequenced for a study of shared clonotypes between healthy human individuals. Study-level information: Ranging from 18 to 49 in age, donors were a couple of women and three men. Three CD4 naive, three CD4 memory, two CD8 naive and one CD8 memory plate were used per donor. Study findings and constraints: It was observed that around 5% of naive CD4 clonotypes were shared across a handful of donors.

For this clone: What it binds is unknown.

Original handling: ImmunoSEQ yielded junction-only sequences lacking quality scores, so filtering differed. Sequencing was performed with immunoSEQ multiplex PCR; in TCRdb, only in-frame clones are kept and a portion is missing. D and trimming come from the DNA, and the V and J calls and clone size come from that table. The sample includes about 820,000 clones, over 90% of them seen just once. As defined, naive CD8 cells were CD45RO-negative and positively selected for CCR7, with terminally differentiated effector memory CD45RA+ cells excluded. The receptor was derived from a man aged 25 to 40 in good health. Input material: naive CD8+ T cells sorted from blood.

CDR3 sequence reads: CASRGLNYNEQFF. The CDR3 DNA reads TGTGCCAGCAGGGGTTTAAATTACAATGAGCAGTTCTTC. The rearrangement uses TRBV6-5 and TRBJ2-1; no definite D call. CDR1 is MNHEY, CDR2 SVGAGI, per germline. The CDR3 consists of 13 residues. V dropped 6 bases and J dropped 4 bases, with 10 bases sitting between them.